The 25 T cell receptor beta chains listed next were all sequenced from one sample in a study of cytomegalovirus exposure and HLA in healthy donors. Vbeta (60) and Jbeta (13) primers were used in the PCR. Assay used: immunoSEQ multiplex PCR; TCRdb lists only in-frame clones, some missing. The sample data list some 120,000 clones. Material: PBMCs. All receptors come from a woman in her fifties or sixties in good health and CMV-seronegative.

V gene TRBV7-9 combines with J gene TRBJ2-3; D unresolved. The CDR3 has 10 amino acids. Germline V lookup: CDR1 SEHNR, CDR2 FQNEAQ (reference sequence). V lost 7 bases, J lost 8 bases, and 7 bases lay in between. The CDR3 DNA reads as TGTGCCAGCAATGGGCGTACGCAGTATTTT. This encodes CASNGRTQYF.

The genes are TRBV27 and TRBJ1-1, with 8 bases matching TRBD1. V trimming: 6 bases; J trimming: 2 bases; junction bases outside the gene matches: 5. The CDR3 sequence is 14 residues long. Germline CDR1 reads MNHEY; CDR2 reads SMNVEV (reference sequence). The DNA of the CDR3 is TGTGCCAGCAGACTACAGGGGGGCAACACTGAAGCTTTCTTT. Its protein is CASRLQGGNTEAFF.

This chain links TRBV6-1 with TRBJ1-4, with D unclear. Trimming removed 2 bases from V and 0 bases from J, with 7 bases in between. The CDR3 runs 15 residues. CDR1 is MNHNS, CDR2 SASEGT, per germline. The CDR3 DNA reads as TGTGCCAGCAGTGAATTCAGCGCAACTAATGAAAAACTGTTTTTT. Its protein is CASSEFSATNEKLFF.

V usage is TRBV28 and J usage is TRBJ2-7; tentatively, D is TRBD2 (5 bases). CDR3 length: 13 amino acids. Germline CDR1 reads MDHEN; CDR2 reads SYDVKM. The V gene lost 4 bases and the J gene lost 7 bases, with 14 bases spanning the gap. CDR3 sequence (DNA): TGTGCCAGCAGTTCCGGACGCAGAGGGGAGCAGTACTTC. This gives the protein CASSSGRRGEQYF. Supplemented by reference TRBV28 and TRBJ2-7, the full variable domain reads DVKVTQSSRYLVKRTGEKVFLECVQDMDHENMFWYRQDPGLGLRLIYFSYDVKMKEKGDIPEGYSVSREKKERFSLILESASTNQTSMYLCASSSGRRGEQYFGPGTRLTVT.

This chain links TRBV6-5 with TRBJ2-7, with D perhaps TRBD2 (6 bases). With 0 bases removed from V and 3 bases from J, the gap between germline ends came to 9 bases. The CDR3 is made up of 14 amino acids. The germline V gene has CDR1 MNHEY and CDR2 SVGAGI. The CDR3 loop is CASSYSGRGYEQYF. The CDR3 DNA sequence: TGTGCCAGCAGTTACTCTGGGCGGGGCTACGAGCAGTACTTC.

CDR3 nucleotides: TGTGCCAGCAGCGATACAAACACCGGGGAGCTGTTTTTT. Protein: CASSDTNTGELFF. The V gene is TRBV7-3, the J gene TRBJ2-2; D is unresolved. The CDR3 extends over 13 amino acids. Germline CDR1 reads SGHTA; CDR2 reads FQGTGA. Trimming left V 5 bases short and J 2 bases short, with 6 bases between.

The CDR3 here is CASSVIGQGNQPQHF. DNA for the CDR3: TGTGCCAGCAGTGTCATAGGACAGGGCAATCAGCCCCAGCATTTT. The rearrangement uses TRBV2 and TRBJ1-5, with TRBD1 matching over 7 bases. J was trimmed by 2 bases and V by 4 bases; bases with no gene match: 5. Germline V gene sequence: CDR1 SNHLY, CDR2 FYNNEI. The CDR3 spans 15 residues.

V is TRBV5-5 and J is TRBJ2-7; no clear D gene. CDR1 and CDR2 (germline): SGHKS, YYEKEE (reference sequence). The length of the CDR3 is 14 residues. The V end lost 1 base, the J end lost 3 bases, and 11 bases lay between the germline ends. This chain's CDR3 is CASSLNSGYYEQYF. In DNA form, the CDR3 reads TGTGCCAGCAGCTTGAACTCCGGTTACTACGAGCAGTACTTC.

The J gene is TRBJ2-1, the V gene TRBV19, with 7 bases that match TRBD2. The CDR3 is 18 residues long. V gave up 7 bases and J gave up 0 bases; unmatched junction bases: 15. The germline V gene has CDR1 LNHDA and CDR2 SQIVND (reference sequence). The CDR3 loop reads CASIGTGERESSYNEQFF. CDR3 bases: TGTGCCAGTATCGGCACGGGGGAGCGGGAAAGCTCCTACAATGAGCAGTTCTTC. Full variable domain (missing parts from reference TRBV19 and TRBJ2-1): DGGITQSPKYLFRKEGQNVTLSCEQNLNHDAMYWYRQDPGQGLRLIYYSQIVNDFQKGDIAEGYSVSREKKESFPLTVTSAQKNPTAFYLCASIGTGERESSYNEQFFGPGTRLTVL.

V usage is TRBV2 and J usage is TRBJ2-1, with 11 bases that match TRBD2. The germline gives CDR1 SNHLY, CDR2 FYNNEI. The CDR3 covers 15 residues. Trimming at V came to 5 bases and at J to 7 bases, leaving 7 bases not matched to a gene. The CDR3 loop reads CASSPRLAGHNEQFF. CDR3 nucleotide sequence: TGTGCCAGCAGTCCAAGACTAGCGGGACATAATGAGCAGTTCTTC.

The rearrangement uses TRBV9 and TRBJ1-1; D call uncertain. V lost 0 bases and J lost 0, with 9 bases in between. Germline CDR1 reads SGDLS; CDR2 reads YYNGEE. This CDR3 is 15 amino acids long. For the CDR3, the DNA is TGTGCCAGCAGCGTAGGCGCGGGGTTGAACACTGAAGCTTTCTTT. Amino acid sequence: CASSVGAGLNTEAFF.

This rearrangement joins TRBV28 to TRBJ1-2; D uncertain. The germline gives CDR1 MDHEN, CDR2 SYDVKM. The length of the CDR3 is 12 residues. Trimming left V 4 bases short and J 8 bases short, with 11 bases between. CDR3 sequence (DNA): TGTGCCAGCAGTTCCCCTATGCGGGGCTACACCTTC. It yields the protein CASSSPMRGYTF.

The genes are TRBV30 and TRBJ2-7, with 9 bases aligning to TRBD2. CDR1 GTSNPN and CDR2 SVGIG come from the germline V gene (reference sequence). J lost 3 bases, V lost 3 bases, and 6 bases had no gene match. This CDR3 comprises 14 residues. The chain's CDR3 is CAWSGLAILYEQYF. CDR3 nucleotide sequence: TGTGCCTGGAGCGGACTAGCGATACTCTACGAGCAGTACTTC.

This chain uses TRBV29-1 with TRBJ2-5; 7 bases align to TRBD1. The better agreement between TRBJ2-7 and the DNA end casts doubt on the J call. CDR3 length equals 13 residues. The germline V gene has CDR1 SQVTM and CDR2 ANQGSEA. The CDR3 sequence is CSAHGQENYEQYF. CDR3 nucleotides: TGCAGCGCCCACGGACAGGAAAACTACGAGCAGTACTTC.

The chain couples TRBV9 to TRBJ2-5, with TRBD1 matching over 7 bases. The CDR3 length is 16 residues. The germline V gene encodes CDR1 SGDLS and CDR2 YYNGEE. The ends lost 0 bases at V and 1 base at J; junction bases unmatched: 6. The CDR3 is CASSVATGDIQETQYF. The DNA of the CDR3 is TGTGCCAGCAGCGTAGCTACAGGGGATATCCAAGAGACCCAGTACTTC.

The V and J genes are TRBV5-1 and TRBJ1-2; no firm D call. Germline-derived CDR1 and CDR2 are SGHRS and YFSETQ. CDR3 length equals 15 residues. Deletions cut 0 bases from V and 0 bases from J, with 9 bases between. The CDR3 is CASSLAGEPNYGYTF. In DNA, the CDR3 is TGCGCCAGCAGCTTGGCCGGGGAACCTAACTATGGCTACACCTTC.

The gene calls are TRBV28 and TRBJ1-5; unclear D gene. CDR3 length: 13 residues. Germline CDR1 and CDR2: MDHEN and SYDVKM. V lost 7 bases and J 10 bases, leaving 17 bases between the germline ends. The CDR3 DNA sequence: TGTGCCAGCAACTTGCCTGGCGGCCGACCCCAGCATTTT. This encodes CASNLPGGRPQHF.

V usage is TRBV18 and J usage is TRBJ2-4; possibly TRBD2 for D (5 bases). CDR1 is KGHSH and CDR2 is LQKENI in the germline V gene. CDR3 length equals 15 residues. Trimming left V 0 bases short and J 5 bases short, with 11 bases between. The CDR3 region is CASSPPAGSQNIQYF. The CDR3 DNA sequence: TGTGCCAGCTCACCACCGGCGGGTTCCCAAAACATTCAGTACTTC.

The chain uses TRBV19 and TRBJ2-7; TRBD1 aligns across 8 bases. Losses at the gene ends were 5 bases for V and 2 bases for J; bases not matched to a gene: 8. There are 15 residues in the CDR3. The germline CDR1 and CDR2 sequences are LNHDA and SQIVND (reference sequence). CDR3 protein: CASSAAGGLPYEQYF. As DNA, the CDR3 is TGTGCCAGTAGTGCCGCAGGGGGCCTCCCCTACGAGCAGTACTTC.

The CDR3 is CASSIQDRANTEAFF. The DNA for the CDR3 is TGTGCCAGCAGTATTCAAGACAGGGCTAACACTGAAGCTTTCTTT. The rearrangement links TRBV6-1 to TRBJ1-1; 7 bases are a match to TRBD1. The ends lost 5 bases at V and 2 bases at J; junction bases unmatched: 8. The germline V gene has CDR1 MNHNS and CDR2 SASEGT. The CDR3 is 15 amino acids.

The V and J genes are TRBV28 and TRBJ2-1; 12 bases are a match to TRBD1. CDR3 size: 16 residues. V shed 5 bases, J shed 4 bases, and the junction held 6 bases outside the gene matches. Germline CDR1 MDHEN, CDR2 SYDVKM. The CDR3 region is CASSAPGQGAYNEQFF. As DNA, the CDR3 is TGTGCCAGCAGTGCCCCGGGACAGGGGGCTTACAATGAGCAGTTCTTC.

The J gene is TRBJ2-2, the V gene TRBV6-6, with 8 positions matching TRBD1. Trimming took 5 bases from V and 5 from J; bases not matched to a gene: 10. CDR1 MNHNY and CDR2 SVGAGI come from the germline V gene (reference sequence). There are 16 residues in the CDR3. CDR3 sequence reads: CASSPSRGQGTGELFF. CDR3 in DNA: TGTGCCAGCAGTCCGTCGCGCGGACAGGGTACCGGGGAGCTGTTTTTT.

The chain is built from TRBV28 and TRBJ2-1; 10 positions match TRBD2. The CDR3 runs 16 residues. CDR1 and CDR2 from the germline V gene are MDHEN and SYDVKM. V was pared by 6 bases and J by 4 bases, with 9 bases of the junction left unmatched. The CDR3 loop is CASSSPGLATYNEQFF. The DNA of the CDR3 is TGTGCCAGCAGCAGCCCGGGACTAGCGACTTACAATGAGCAGTTCTTC. Combining the CDR3 with reference TRBV28 and TRBJ2-1 gives the whole variable domain DVKVTQSSRYLVKRTGEKVFLECVQDMDHENMFWYRQDPGLGLRLIYFSYDVKMKEKGDIPEGYSVSREKKERFSLILESASTNQTSMYLCASSSPGLATYNEQFFGPGTRLTVL.

V is TRBV30 and J is TRBJ1-1; 9 nucleotides line up with TRBD1. The J segment lost 3 bases and the V segment lost 0 bases, leaving 2 bases of the junction unmatched. CDR1 and CDR2 from the germline V gene are GTSNPN and SVGIG (reference sequence). The CDR3 loop spans 14 amino acids. CDR3 nucleotide sequence: TGTGCCTGGAGTGTGGGACAGGGTGACACTGAAGCTTTCTTT. Protein: CAWSVGQGDTEAFF.

V usage is TRBV7-3 and J usage is TRBJ1-1; D ambiguous. This CDR3 spans 14 amino acids. Germline CDR1 reads SGHTA; CDR2 reads FQGTGA. V was cut by 5 bases and J by 5 bases, with 15 bases left in between. The CDR3 DNA sequence: TGTGCCAGCAGCCCAGGCGGGGTTGAGACTGAAGCTTTCTTT. Translated: CASSPGGVETEAFF.